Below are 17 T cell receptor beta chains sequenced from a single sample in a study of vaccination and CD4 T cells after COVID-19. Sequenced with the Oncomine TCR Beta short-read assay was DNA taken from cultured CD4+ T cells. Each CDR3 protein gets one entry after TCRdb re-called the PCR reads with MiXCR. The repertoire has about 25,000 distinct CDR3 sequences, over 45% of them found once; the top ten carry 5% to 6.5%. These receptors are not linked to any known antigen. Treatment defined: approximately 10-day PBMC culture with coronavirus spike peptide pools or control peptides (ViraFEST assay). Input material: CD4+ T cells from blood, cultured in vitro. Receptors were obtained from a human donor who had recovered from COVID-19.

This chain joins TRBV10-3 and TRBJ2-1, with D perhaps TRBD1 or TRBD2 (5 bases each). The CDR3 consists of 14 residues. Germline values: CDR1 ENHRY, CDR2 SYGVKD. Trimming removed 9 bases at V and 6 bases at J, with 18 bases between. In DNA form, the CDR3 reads TGTGCCATGTCCCGGGGCACTCGGGCCAATGAGCAGTTCTTC. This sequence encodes CAMSRGTRANEQFF.

CDR3 nucleotides: TGTGCCAGCAGAGAACAGGTAGAAGAGCAGTACTTC. This gives the protein CASREQVEEQYF. The gene calls are TRBV2 and TRBJ2-7; possibly TRBD1 for D (5 bases). The CDR3 has 12 residues. The germline V and J ends were trimmed by 6 bases and 7 bases, with 13 bases remaining between them. From germline, CDR1 is SNHLY and CDR2 FYNNEI.

The CDR3 loop reads CATNFDKRSGANVLTF. The CDR3 bases are TGTGCCACCAATTTTGACAAACGCTCTGGGGCCAACGTCCTGACTTTC. V gene TRBV15 combines with J gene TRBJ2-6; D is ambiguous. From germline, CDR1 is LNHNV and CDR2 YYDKDF (reference sequence). The CDR3 runs 16 residues. Trimming took 7 bases from V and 0 from J, leaving 13 bases between them.

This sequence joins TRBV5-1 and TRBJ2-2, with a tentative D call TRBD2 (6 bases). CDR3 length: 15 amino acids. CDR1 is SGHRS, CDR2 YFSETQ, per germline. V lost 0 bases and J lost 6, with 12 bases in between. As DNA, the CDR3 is TGCGCCAGCAGCTTGGAAGGCGGGACCGCCGGGGAGCTGTTTTTT. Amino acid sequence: CASSLEGGTAGELFF.

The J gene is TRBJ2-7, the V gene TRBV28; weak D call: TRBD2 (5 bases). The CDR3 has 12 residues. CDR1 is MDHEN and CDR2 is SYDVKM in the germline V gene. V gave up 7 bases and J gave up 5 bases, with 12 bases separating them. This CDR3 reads CASIGEGNEQYF. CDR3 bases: TGTGCCAGCATAGGCGAGGGAAACGAGCAGTACTTC. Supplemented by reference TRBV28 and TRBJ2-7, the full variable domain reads DVKVTQSSRYLVKRTGEKVFLECVQDMDHENMFWYRQDPGLGLRLIYFSYDVKMKEKGDIPEGYSVSREKKERFSLILESASTNQTSMYLCASIGEGNEQYFGPGTRLTVT.

The CDR3 loop is CASSTLRLSSYNEQFF. As DNA, the CDR3 is TGTGCCAGCAGTACCCTCAGGTTGAGCTCCTACAATGAGCAGTTCTTC. The chain has TRBV6-2 or TRBV6-3 and TRBJ2-1; D is unclear. Looked up from germline, CDR1 is MNHEY and CDR2 is SVGEGT. The V and J ends lost 5 bases and 0 bases respectively, with 14 bases between them. CDR3 length: 16 residues.

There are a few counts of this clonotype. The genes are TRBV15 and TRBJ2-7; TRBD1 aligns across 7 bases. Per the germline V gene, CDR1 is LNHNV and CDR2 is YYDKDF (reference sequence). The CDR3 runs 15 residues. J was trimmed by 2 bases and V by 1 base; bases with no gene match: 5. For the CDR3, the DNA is TGTGCCACCAGCAGAGCGATGGGGACAGCCTACGAGCAGTACTTC. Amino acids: CATSRAMGTAYEQYF.

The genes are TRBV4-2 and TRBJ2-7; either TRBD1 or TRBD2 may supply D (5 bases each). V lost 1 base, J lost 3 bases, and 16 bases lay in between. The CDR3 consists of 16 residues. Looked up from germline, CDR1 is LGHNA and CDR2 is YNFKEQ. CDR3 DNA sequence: TGTGCCAGCAGCCAAGGGGTCGGGGCAACGGGCTACGAGCAGTACTTC. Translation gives CASSQGVGATGYEQYF.

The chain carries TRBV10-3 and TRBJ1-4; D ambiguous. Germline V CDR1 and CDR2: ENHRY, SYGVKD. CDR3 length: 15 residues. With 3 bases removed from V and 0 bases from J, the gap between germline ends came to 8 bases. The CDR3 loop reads CAISDQPTTNEKLFF. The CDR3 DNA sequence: TGTGCCATCAGTGACCAGCCCACAACTAATGAAAAACTGTTTTTT.

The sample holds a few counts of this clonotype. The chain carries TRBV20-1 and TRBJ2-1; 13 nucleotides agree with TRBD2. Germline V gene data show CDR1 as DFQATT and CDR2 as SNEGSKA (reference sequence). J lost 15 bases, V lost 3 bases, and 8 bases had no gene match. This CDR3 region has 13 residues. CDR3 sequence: CSASDGLAGATFF. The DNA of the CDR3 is TGCAGTGCTAGCGACGGACTAGCGGGGGCCACGTTCTTC.

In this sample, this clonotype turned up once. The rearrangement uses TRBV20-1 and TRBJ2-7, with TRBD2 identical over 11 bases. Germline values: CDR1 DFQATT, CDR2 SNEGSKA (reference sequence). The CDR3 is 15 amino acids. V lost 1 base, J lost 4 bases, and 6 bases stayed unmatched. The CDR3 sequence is CSARVSGRALYEQYF. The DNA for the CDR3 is TGCAGTGCTAGAGTTAGCGGGAGGGCACTATACGAGCAGTACTTC.

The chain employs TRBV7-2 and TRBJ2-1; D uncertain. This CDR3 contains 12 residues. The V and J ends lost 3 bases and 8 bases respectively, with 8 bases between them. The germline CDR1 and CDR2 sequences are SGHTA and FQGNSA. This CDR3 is CASSFWADEQFF. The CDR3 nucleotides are TGTGCCAGCAGCTTTTGGGCAGATGAGCAGTTCTTC.

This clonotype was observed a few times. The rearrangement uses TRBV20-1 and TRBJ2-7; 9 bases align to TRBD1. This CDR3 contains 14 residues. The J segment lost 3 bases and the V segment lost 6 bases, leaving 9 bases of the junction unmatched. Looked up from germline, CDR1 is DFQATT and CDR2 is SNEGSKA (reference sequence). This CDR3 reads CSAMSRDRDYEQYF. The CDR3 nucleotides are TGCAGTGCAATGAGCCGGGACAGGGACTACGAGCAGTACTTC.

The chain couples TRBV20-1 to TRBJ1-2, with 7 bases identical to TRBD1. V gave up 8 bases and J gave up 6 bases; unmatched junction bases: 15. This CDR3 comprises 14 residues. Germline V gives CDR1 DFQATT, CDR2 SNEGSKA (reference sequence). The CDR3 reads CSPYLMGQGDGYTF. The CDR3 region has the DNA TGCAGTCCCTACCTTATGGGGCAGGGGGATGGCTACACCTTC.

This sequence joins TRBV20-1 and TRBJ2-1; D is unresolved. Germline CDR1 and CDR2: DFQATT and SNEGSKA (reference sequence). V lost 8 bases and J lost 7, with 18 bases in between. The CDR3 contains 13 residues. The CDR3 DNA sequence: TGCAGTCCCCCCGCGGCTGGCTGGAATGAGCAGTTCTTC. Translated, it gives CSPPAAGWNEQFF.

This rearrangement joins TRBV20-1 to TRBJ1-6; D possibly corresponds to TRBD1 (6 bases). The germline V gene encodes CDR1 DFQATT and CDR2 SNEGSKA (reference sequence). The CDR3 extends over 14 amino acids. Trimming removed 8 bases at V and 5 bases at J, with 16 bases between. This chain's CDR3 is CSPRGQWDNSPLHF. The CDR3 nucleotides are TGCAGTCCCCGGGGGCAATGGGATAATTCACCCCTCCACTTT.

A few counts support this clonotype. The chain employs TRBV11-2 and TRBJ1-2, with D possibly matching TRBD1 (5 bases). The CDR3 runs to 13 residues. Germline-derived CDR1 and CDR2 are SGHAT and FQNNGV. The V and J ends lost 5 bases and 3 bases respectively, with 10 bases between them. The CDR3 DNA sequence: TGTGCCAGCAGCCCGGGGGGGGACTATGGCTACACCTTC. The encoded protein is CASSPGGDYGYTF. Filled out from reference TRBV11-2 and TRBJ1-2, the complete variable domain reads EAGVAQSPRYKIIEKRQSVAFWCNPISGHATLYWYQQILGQGPKLLIQFQNNGVVDDSQLPKDRFSAERLKGVDSTLKIQPAKLEDSAVYLCASSPGGDYGYTFGSGTRLTVV.